The 31 T cell receptor beta chains reported below all come from one sample, sequenced in a study of T cells in Graves' hyperthyroidism and ophthalmopathy. TCR beta CDR3 region amplification was performed from RNA transcripts. TCR CDR3 underwent first-round RT-PCR with the HTBI primer set. TCRdb ran MiXCR on the multiplex PCR reads and lists one entry per CDR3 protein. The top ten hold around 15% of the sample, which has hundreds of thousands of distinct CDR3 sequences, 18% seen once. Sample: blood. The receptors were sampled from a woman between 45 and 60 years old with Graves' hyperthyroidism that later progressed to Graves' ophthalmopathy.

This clonotype was seen a handful of times. The chain couples TRBV10-3 to TRBJ2-1, with TRBD2 as a possible D gene (6 bases). The germline V gene encodes CDR1 ENHRY and CDR2 SYGVKD. CDR3 length equals 14 residues. The V end lost 4 bases, the J end lost 3 bases, and 10 bases lay between the germline ends. In nucleotides, the CDR3 is TGTGCCATCAGTGTCATCGGGGGCTACAATGAGCAGTTCTTC. Its translation: CAISVIGGYNEQFF.

The J gene is TRBJ2-3, the V gene TRBV9; 8 bases are a match to TRBD2. The CDR3 is 17 residues long. Germline CDR1 reads SGDLS; CDR2 reads YYNGEE. Losses at the gene ends were 0 bases for V and 1 base for J; bases not matched to a gene: 7. The CDR3 loop reads CASSVAAARGGTDTQYF. In nucleotides, the CDR3 is TGTGCCAGCAGCGTAGCCGCCGCGCGGGGGGGCACAGATACGCAGTATTTT. Supplemented by reference TRBV9 and TRBJ2-3, the full variable domain reads DSGVTQTPKHLITATGQRVTLRCSPRSGDLSVYWYQQSLDQGLQFLIQYYNGEERAKGNILERFSAQQFPDLHSELNLSSLELGDSALYFCASSVAAARGGTDTQYFGPGTRLTVL.

This clonotype was seen many times. CDR3 nucleotides: TGTGCCAGCAGCTTGACGACAGTGGGGATGGCAGGGACTAATGAAAAACTGTTTTTT. It specifies CASSLTTVGMAGTNEKLFF. The rearrangement joins TRBV7-2 to TRBJ1-4; D is possibly TRBD1 (5 bases). The CDR3 extends over 19 amino acids. The germline CDR1 and CDR2 sequences are SGHTA and FQGNSA. V gave up 3 bases and J gave up 2 bases, with 22 bases separating them.

This clonotype was picked up many times. The rearrangement joins TRBV2 to TRBJ2-3; TRBD1 aligns across 8 bases. J was trimmed by 0 bases and V by 1 base; bases with no gene match: 12. The germline CDR1 and CDR2 sequences are SNHLY and FYNNEI. The CDR3 is 19 amino acids. In nucleotides, the CDR3 is TGTGCCAGCAGTGAAGGTTTTCAGGGGGCCCTTTCTAGCACAGATACGCAGTATTTT. It encodes CASSEGFQGALSSTDTQYF.

This clonotype has more than one count but fewer than ten. V is TRBV6-2 or TRBV6-3 and J is TRBJ2-5, with 8 bases aligning to TRBD2. The CDR3 length is 16 residues. CDR1 and CDR2 (germline): MNHEY, SVGEGT. Trimming cost V 5 bases and J 5 bases; bases outside gene matches: 13. The CDR3 sequence: CASSRSYGGGTETQYF. In DNA, the CDR3 is TGTGCCAGCAGTCGCAGTTACGGCGGGGGGACGGAGACCCAGTACTTC.

About this clonotype: This may come from a read error, since a much larger clone is one base off. The rearrangement uses TRBV12-3 or TRBV12-4 and TRBJ1-5; 10 bases match TRBD1. This CDR3 region has 13 residues. J lost 11 bases, V lost 5 bases, and 6 bases had no gene match. This chain's CDR3 is CASSTGTGVTQHF. The DNA for the CDR3 is TGTGCCAGCAGTACCGGGACAGGGGTAACCCAGCATTTT.

This clonotype was detected only a few times. This chain links TRBV9 with TRBJ2-2; no firm D call. From germline, CDR1 is SGDLS and CDR2 YYNGEE. The CDR3 contains 14 residues. Trimming stripped 2 bases from V and 3 bases from J, with 8 bases between. Here the CDR3 DNA reads TGTGCCAGCAGCGTTATTGGGGACACCGGGGAGCTGTTTTTT. It codes for CASSVIGDTGELFF. The complete variable domain, with remaining parts taken from reference TRBV9 and TRBJ2-2, reads DSGVTQTPKHLITATGQRVTLRCSPRSGDLSVYWYQQSLDQGLQFLIQYYNGEERAKGNILERFSAQQFPDLHSELNLSSLELGDSALYFCASSVIGDTGELFFGEGSRLTVL.

This clonotype was seen more than once but under ten times. The chain has TRBV19 and TRBJ1-2, with D tentatively TRBD1 (6 bases). Trimming stripped 0 bases from V and 0 bases from J, with 20 bases between. The germline V gene encodes CDR1 LNHDA and CDR2 SQIVND (reference sequence). The CDR3 totals 19 residues. The CDR3 sequence is CASSIESYYLEGANYGYTF. CDR3 in DNA: TGTGCCAGTAGTATAGAAAGCTATTACCTCGAGGGGGCTAACTATGGCTACACCTTC.

This clonotype has a count of ten or more. The CDR3, as DNA: TGTGCCAGCAGGGGGCCGGACACTGAAGCTTTCTTT. This translates into CASRGPDTEAFF. The gene calls are TRBV6-1 and TRBJ1-1; a weak D match, TRBD1 (5 bases). CDR3 length: 12 residues. The V end lost 6 bases, the J end lost 3 bases, and 8 bases lay between the germline ends. Germline-derived CDR1 and CDR2 are MNHNS and SASEGT.

As concerns this clonotype: Given a much more abundant clone one base away, this may be a read error. CDR3 in DNA: TGCAGTGCTAGAGGCTACACGGCGAACACCGGGGGGCTGTTTTTT. Amino acid sequence: CSARGYTANTGGLFF. The chain joins TRBV20-1 to TRBJ2-2; D is possibly TRBD2 (6 bases). The CDR3 is made up of 15 amino acids. Germline CDR1 is DFQATT and CDR2 is SNEGSKA (reference sequence).

V is TRBV5-1 and J is TRBJ2-7; D possibly matches TRBD1 or TRBD2 (6 bases each). V gave up 4 bases and J gave up 6 bases, with 20 bases separating them. The CDR3 is 15 amino acids. Per germline, CDR1 SGHRS and CDR2 YFSETQ. CDR3 nucleotide sequence: TGCGCCAGCAGCGAAGCCCGAGGGGGGCCTCCCGAGCAGTACTTC. It yields the protein CASSEARGGPPEQYF.

The chain links TRBV5-1 to TRBJ1-1; D uncertain. Germline CDR1 is SGHRS and CDR2 is YFSETQ. The CDR3 has 14 residues. V was cut by 4 bases and J by 4 bases, with 14 bases left in between. The CDR3 coding sequence is TGCGCCAGCAGCCCCGGGGATGGGCGCACTGAAGCTTTCTTT. The encoded protein is CASSPGDGRTEAFF.

This clonotype was counted ten times or more. The rearrangement uses TRBV18 and TRBJ2-3, with a possible D match to TRBD1 (5 bases). Germline V CDR1 and CDR2: KGHSH, LQKENI. The CDR3 totals 15 residues. The V end was cut by 3 bases, the J end by 2 bases, with 12 bases between. CDR3 nucleotide sequence: TGTGCCAGCTCACCCCAGACAGCGCCCACAGATACGCAGTATTTT. It is translated as CASSPQTAPTDTQYF.

This clonotype appeared many times. The chain links TRBV27 to TRBJ2-7; D unclear. The CDR3 covers 13 residues. Germline-derived CDR1 and CDR2 are MNHEY and SMNVEV (reference sequence). V was cut by 6 bases and J by 6 bases, with 15 bases left in between. In DNA, the CDR3 is TGTGCCAGCAGCCTAGGCAGGAACAGCGAGCAGTACTTC. As protein: CASSLGRNSEQYF.

For this clonotype: A read error is possible here, since a much larger clone lies one base away. The chain recombines TRBV3-1 with TRBJ1-1, with 12 bases that match TRBD1. CDR1 LGHDT and CDR2 YNNKEL come from the germline V gene (reference sequence). This CDR3 contains 15 residues. The CDR3 loop reads CTSSQGTGGGTEAFF. The CDR3 nucleotides read TGTACCAGCAGCCAAGGGACAGGGGGCGGCACTGAAGCTTTCTTT.

This clonotype has only a few counts. V is TRBV24-1 and J is TRBJ1-4; D uncertain. Germline values: CDR1 KGHDR, CDR2 SFDVKD. Trimming took 3 bases from V and 7 from J, leaving 14 bases between them. This CDR3 comprises 15 residues. The CDR3 DNA sequence: TGTGCCACCAGTGATAACATGGGCGAGAGTGAAAAACTGTTTTTT. Translating it yields CATSDNMGESEKLFF.

This clonotype was picked up many times. This chain uses TRBV5-6 with TRBJ2-7; weak D call: TRBD2 (5 bases). With 0 bases removed from V and 3 bases from J, the gap between germline ends came to 13 bases. The germline gives CDR1 SGHDT, CDR2 YYEEEE. The CDR3 sequence is 15 residues long. The CDR3 is CASSLELDWNYEQYF. For the CDR3, the DNA is TGTGCCAGCAGCTTGGAATTGGACTGGAACTACGAGCAGTACTTC.

This clonotype was recorded at least ten times. This chain joins TRBV3-1 and TRBJ2-7; no definite D call. V was pared by 4 bases and J by 2 bases, with 12 bases between. Per the germline V gene, CDR1 is LGHDT and CDR2 is YNNKEL (reference sequence). The CDR3 contains 14 residues. CDR3 bases: TGTGCCAGCAGCCCGAGACCCGGTGCCTACGAGCAGTACTTC. It specifies CASSPRPGAYEQYF.

A few counts support this clonotype. The rearrangement joins TRBV6-1 to TRBJ2-7, with 7 bases that match TRBD1. Germline CDR1 is MNHNS and CDR2 is SASEGT. The CDR3 has 14 residues. Trimming removed 8 bases from V and 0 bases from J; junction bases left unmatched: 7. Written as DNA, the CDR3 is TGTGCCAGCCAGGGACAGTTTAGCTCCTACGAGCAGTACTTC. Its protein is CASQGQFSSYEQYF.

In this sample, this clonotype turned up many times. The V and J genes are TRBV18 and TRBJ1-1; possibly TRBD1 for D (5 bases). Germline V lookup: CDR1 KGHSH, CDR2 LQKENI. Trimming stripped 0 bases from V and 1 base from J, with 12 bases between. CDR3 length: 16 amino acids. CDR3 protein: CASSPPTGTTNTEAFF. The CDR3 DNA follows: TGTGCCAGCTCACCACCTACCGGGACGACGAACACTGAAGCTTTCTTT.

This clonotype was seen at least ten times. The chain recombines TRBV30 with TRBJ2-5; 10 bases fit TRBD2. The germline V gene has CDR1 GTSNPN and CDR2 SVGIG (reference sequence). The CDR3 spans 15 residues. The trim removed 4 bases at V and 2 bases at J, leaving 7 bases unmatched. CDR3 DNA sequence: TGTGCCTGGACTCGGGGGACTAGCGCACAAGAGACCCAGTACTTC. It translates to CAWTRGTSAQETQYF.

This clonotype was found a few times. The genes are TRBV6-1 and TRBJ1-1; D unresolved. This CDR3 contains 15 residues. The V end was cut by 5 bases, the J end by 4 bases, with 17 bases between. Germline CDR1 reads MNHNS; CDR2 reads SASEGT. As DNA, the CDR3 is TGTGCCAGCAGTTACGCGCGTACCGGTGGCACTGAAGCTTTCTTT. It is translated as CASSYARTGGTEAFF.

The V and J genes are TRBV10-3 and TRBJ1-5, with D unclear. CDR3 length: 15 amino acids. Trimming removed 3 bases from V and 1 base from J, with 10 bases in between. Looked up from germline, CDR1 is ENHRY and CDR2 is SYGVKD. The DNA for the CDR3 is TGTGCCATCAGTGAACGGCAGGAAAGCAATCAGCCCCAGCATTTT. This codes for CAISERQESNQPQHF.

This clonotype was seen only a few times. The chain couples TRBV9 to TRBJ2-2; a possible D gene is TRBD1 (6 bases). The CDR3 length is 15 residues. CDR1 SGDLS and CDR2 YYNGEE come from the germline V gene. Trimming stripped 0 bases from V and 0 bases from J, with 6 bases between. CDR3 sequence (DNA): TGTGCCAGCAGCGTAGACAGGGCGAACACCGGGGAGCTGTTTTTT. It translates to CASSVDRANTGELFF.

This clonotype was counted at least ten times. The V call is TRBV20-1, the J call TRBJ2-5; 10 nucleotides agree with TRBD1. V shed 6 bases, J shed 5 bases, and the junction held 6 bases outside the gene matches. Germline V CDR1 and CDR2: DFQATT, SNEGSKA (reference sequence). The CDR3 has 13 residues. CDR3 DNA sequence: TGCAGTGCCGCGGGACAGGGGAGGGAGACCCAGTACTTC. It encodes CSAAGQGRETQYF.

This clonotype was counted a few times. A read error may be the cause here, since a much bigger clone is one base away. This chain connects TRBV7-9 to TRBJ1-1; tentatively, D is TRBD1 (6 bases). Trimming stripped 3 bases from V and 1 base from J, with 9 bases between. The CDR3 covers 14 residues. In germline, CDR1 is SEHNR, CDR2 FQNEAQ (reference sequence). CDR3 amino acids: CASSFRQANTEAFF. In DNA, the CDR3 is TGTGCCAGCAGCTTTCGACAGGCGAACACTGAAGCTTTCTTT. Full variable domain (remainder filled in from reference TRBV7-9 and TRBJ1-1): DTGVSQNPRHKITKRGQNVTFRCDPISEHNRLYWYRQTLGQGPEFLTYFQNEAQLEKSRLLSDRFSAERPKGSFSTLEIQRTEQGDSAMYLCASSFRQANTEAFFGQGTRLTVV.

The chain carries TRBV12-3 or TRBV12-4 and TRBJ2-7; TRBD1 might be the D (6 bases). This CDR3 has 15 residues. With 6 bases removed from V and 2 bases from J, the gap between germline ends came to 17 bases. CDR3 DNA: TGTGCCAGCAGCGTCGACCCCCGGGACACCTACGAGCAGTACTTC. It is translated as CASSVDPRDTYEQYF.

This clonotype was counted many times. This chain joins TRBV19 and TRBJ1-1; D perhaps matches TRBD1 (5 bases). The V end was cut by 3 bases, the J end by 1 base, with 12 bases between. The CDR3 runs to 15 residues. Germline-derived CDR1 and CDR2 are LNHDA and SQIVND (reference sequence). This chain's CDR3 is CASSIMGDGNTEAFF. The CDR3 region has the DNA TGTGCCAGTAGTATCATGGGGGATGGGAACACTGAAGCTTTCTTT. The whole variable domain, remainder taken from reference TRBV19 and TRBJ1-1, is DGGITQSPKYLFRKEGQNVTLSCEQNLNHDAMYWYRQDPGQGLRLIYYSQIVNDFQKGDIAEGYSVSREKKESFPLTVTSAQKNPTAFYLCASSIMGDGNTEAFFGQGTRLTVV.

This clonotype was seen a few times. The chain couples TRBV20-1 to TRBJ1-3, with 7 bases aligning to TRBD1. The V gene's germline CDR1 is DFQATT and CDR2 SNEGSKA (reference sequence). J lost 1 base, V lost 5 bases, and 11 bases had no gene match. This CDR3 is 16 amino acids long. CDR3 region: CSAGGAHRGSGNTIYF. The CDR3 region has the DNA TGCAGTGCTGGAGGAGCTCACAGGGGTTCTGGAAACACCATATATTTT.

This clonotype was counted many times. The chain employs TRBV6-1 and TRBJ2-7; 8 bases fit TRBD1. CDR1 is MNHNS and CDR2 is SASEGT in the germline V gene. This CDR3 has 13 residues. The junction had 5 bases not matched to a gene; V was cut back by 5 bases and J by 5 bases. The CDR3 region is CASSYDRGDEQYF. CDR3 coding DNA: TGTGCCAGCAGTTACGACAGGGGCGACGAGCAGTACTTC.

This clonotype was counted a few times. The J gene is TRBJ1-1, the V gene TRBV4-1; unclear D gene. Trimming removed 6 bases at V and 4 bases at J, with 15 bases between. There are 14 residues in the CDR3. From germline, CDR1 is MGHRA and CDR2 YSYEKL. CDR3 nucleotides: TGCGCCAGCAGGGCCCAGGCAGACGCCACTGAAGCTTTCTTT. Protein sequence: CASRAQADATEAFF.